The 9 T cell receptor beta chains reported below all come from one sample, sequenced in a study of T cells after yellow fever vaccination. TCRdb itself ran the 5' RACE reads through MiXCR, one entry per CDR3 protein. Altogether hundreds of thousands of distinct CDR3 sequences are present, under 25% being singletons, with the ten largest covering over 11%. Sequenced here: PBMCs, sampled 15 days after the yellow fever booster vaccination. These receptors all come from a young man who received the YFV17D yellow fever vaccine.

The chain is built from TRBV29-1 and TRBJ2-7, with D possibly TRBD2 on 6 matching bases. The V gene lost 6 bases and the J gene lost 3 bases, with 9 bases spanning the gap. Per the germline V gene, CDR1 is SQVTM and CDR2 is ANQGSEA. CDR3 length: 11 residues. CDR3 sequence reads: CSVKAGYEQYF. The DNA for the CDR3 is TGCAGCGTCAAAGCGGGCTACGAGCAGTACTTC.

This chain connects TRBV4-3 to TRBJ2-6, with unresolved D. Trimming shortened V by 0 bases and J by 0 bases, and 9 bases separated the two germline ends. CDR1 is LGHNA and CDR2 is YSLEER in the germline V gene. The CDR3 length is 17 residues. CDR3 nucleotide sequence: TGCGCCAGCAGCCAAGATTGGCCGACCTCTGGGGCCAACGTCCTGACTTTC. This translates into CASSQDWPTSGANVLTF.

The chain has TRBV2 and TRBJ2-3, with D unclear. V was clipped by 2 bases and J by 0 bases, with 12 bases between them. The CDR3 runs 16 residues. The germline gives CDR1 SNHLY, CDR2 FYNNEI. This CDR3 is CASSEMSGDSTDTQYF. In nucleotides, the CDR3 is TGTGCCAGCAGTGAAATGTCTGGCGACAGCACAGATACGCAGTATTTT.

V usage is TRBV21-1 and J usage is TRBJ2-5; the DNA was not used to check the table's D call, TRBD1. TRBV21-1 is a documented pseudogene. CDR3 length equals 12 residues. CDR3 bases: TGTGCCATTACAAGAGGGGAAGAGACCCAGTACTTC. As protein: CAITRGEETQYF.

There are a few counts of this clonotype. The chain combines TRBV28 with TRBJ2-7; 12 bases agree with TRBD2. The J segment lost 2 bases and the V segment lost 8 bases, leaving 4 bases of the junction unmatched. CDR3 length: 14 residues. The germline CDR1 and CDR2 sequences are MDHEN and SYDVKM. The CDR3 region is CASGSSGRAYEQYF. CDR3 bases: TGTGCCAGCGGCTCTAGCGGGAGGGCCTACGAGCAGTACTTC. Using reference TRBV28 and TRBJ2-7 for the parts outside the CDR3, the full variable domain is DVKVTQSSRYLVKRTGEKVFLECVQDMDHENMFWYRQDPGLGLRLIYFSYDVKMKEKGDIPEGYSVSREKKERFSLILESASTNQTSMYLCASGSSGRAYEQYFGPGTRLTVT.

This chain joins TRBV27 and TRBJ2-7, with 8 positions matching TRBD1. V dropped 5 bases and J dropped 3; count of bases not matched to a gene: 9. This CDR3 region has 15 residues. Germline-derived CDR1 and CDR2 are MNHEY and SMNVEV (reference sequence). The CDR3 DNA reads TGTGCCAGCAGTAAAATCTCGGGACAGGTCTACGAGCAGTACTTC. Protein: CASSKISGQVYEQYF.

This clonotype has a handful of counts. This sequence joins TRBV3-1 and TRBJ2-7; unclear D gene. Germline CDR1 reads LGHDT; CDR2 reads YNNKEL (reference sequence). The CDR3 loop spans 14 amino acids. The ends were cut back, 1 base at V and 0 bases at J, with 7 bases in the middle. The CDR3 coding sequence is TGTGCCAGCAGCCAAGTAACGCACTCCTACGAGCAGTACTTC. Translated: CASSQVTHSYEQYF.

The rearrangement links TRBV7-9 to TRBJ2-1; 7 bases match TRBD2. Losses at the gene ends were 2 bases for V and 4 bases for J; bases not matched to a gene: 8. Germline V gene lookup returns CDR1 SEHNR and CDR2 FQNEAQ (reference sequence). CDR3 length equals 16 residues. As DNA, the CDR3 is TGTGCCAGCAGCTTATCGCTAGGACTAGAATACAATGAGCAGTTCTTC. It is translated as CASSLSLGLEYNEQFF.

This clonotype was counted between two and nine times. The chain uses TRBV6-5 and TRBJ2-2; 9 positions agree with TRBD1. V lost 0 bases and J lost 1; bases outside the gene matches: 3. The CDR3 covers 17 residues. The germline gives CDR1 MNHEY, CDR2 SVGAGI. The CDR3 sequence is CASSYSWTGENTGELFF. The CDR3 DNA sequence: TGTGCCAGCAGTTACTCGTGGACAGGGGAGAACACCGGGGAGCTGTTTTTT.